The clone carrying this T cell receptor beta chain was recorded many times. The antigen remains unidentified. These data come from a study of T-cell reconstitution after alpha-beta-depleted transplantation in children. Study-level findings and limits: Some patients' high day-60 TCRbeta diversity was traced to surviving recipient T cells and thymic progenitors. When one year had passed after transplant, most T-cell counts and diversity came from newly produced T cells. About two months after transplant, alpha-beta T cells reportedly came from several hundred expanded graft clones.

Preparation of the TCRbeta library was carried out with unique molecular identifiers. TCRdb ran MiXCR on the PCR reads and lists one entry per CDR3 protein. The repertoire holds hundreds of thousands of distinct CDR3 sequences, with more than 20% as singletons. The TCR was taken from a boy under three years old who had a stem cell transplant for acute myeloid leukemia, so the T cells may come from the graft donor. Sequenced here: PBMCs, mostly from graft donor cells, sampled 360 days after TCRalphabeta/CD19-depleted stem cell transplant.

The CDR3 nucleotides are TGCGCCAGCAGCTCCCGGGACAGGGTTCAAGAGACCCAGTACTTC. Translating gives CASSSRDRVQETQYF. The rearrangement uses TRBV5-1 and TRBJ2-5; TRBD1 matches 9 bases. V dropped 3 bases and J dropped 2; count of bases not matched to a gene: 5. Germline CDR1 is SGHRS and CDR2 is YFSETQ. CDR3 length equals 15 residues.